This entry features one T cell receptor (beta chain) sequence. This sample stems from a study of blood T cell repertoires in COVID-19. Study in general: COVID-19 samples collected from the United States, Italy and Spain covered acute and convalescent phases.

Methods used by the authors: Reference gene primer amplification gave estimated nucleated cell counts. The table came from immunoSEQ multiplex PCR; TCRdb's copy has only in-frame clones and leaves some out. V, J and clone size are those of that table, while D and trimming were read from the DNA. The sample has fewer than 400,000 clones; about nine tenths are singletons. The CDR3 is 14 amino acids. CDR1 SQVTM and CDR2 ANQGSEA come from the germline V gene. Trimming left V 7 bases short and J 5 bases short, with 17 bases between. The chain couples TRBV29-1 to TRBJ1-4; D is possibly TRBD1 (5 bases). This sequence was found in a man under 40 who had recovered from COVID-19. Sequencing input: PBMCs or T cells enriched from blood (not recorded which). CDR3 in DNA: TGCAGCGCCCGGTGGGGCTTACCAAATGAAAAACTGTTTTTT. It is translated as CSARWGLPNEKLFF.